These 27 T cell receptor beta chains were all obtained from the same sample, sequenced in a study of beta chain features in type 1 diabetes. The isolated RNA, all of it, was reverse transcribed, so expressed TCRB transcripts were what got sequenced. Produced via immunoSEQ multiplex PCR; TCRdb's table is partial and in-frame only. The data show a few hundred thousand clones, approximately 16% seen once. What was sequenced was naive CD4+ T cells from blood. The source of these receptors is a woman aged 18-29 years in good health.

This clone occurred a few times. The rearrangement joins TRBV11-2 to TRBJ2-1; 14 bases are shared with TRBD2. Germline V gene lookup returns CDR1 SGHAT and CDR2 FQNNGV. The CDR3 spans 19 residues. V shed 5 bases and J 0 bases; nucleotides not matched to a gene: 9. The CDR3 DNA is TGTGCCAGCAGCAGAAGAGGGACTAGCGGGAGAACCTCCTACAATGAGCAGTTCTTC. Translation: CASSRRGTSGRTSYNEQFF.

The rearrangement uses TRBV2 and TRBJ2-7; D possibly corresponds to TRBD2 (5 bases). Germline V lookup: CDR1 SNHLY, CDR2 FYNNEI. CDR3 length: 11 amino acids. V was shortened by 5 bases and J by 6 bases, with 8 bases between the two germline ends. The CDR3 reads CASSYGVEQYF. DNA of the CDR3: TGTGCCAGCAGTTACGGGGTCGAGCAGTACTTC.

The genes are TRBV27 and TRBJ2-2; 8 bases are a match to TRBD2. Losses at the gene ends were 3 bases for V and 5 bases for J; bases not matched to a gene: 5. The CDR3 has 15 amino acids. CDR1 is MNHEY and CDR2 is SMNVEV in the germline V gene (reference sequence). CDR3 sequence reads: CASSFRTSGTGELFF. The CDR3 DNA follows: TGTGCCAGCAGTTTTAGAACTAGCGGTACCGGGGAGCTGTTTTTT.

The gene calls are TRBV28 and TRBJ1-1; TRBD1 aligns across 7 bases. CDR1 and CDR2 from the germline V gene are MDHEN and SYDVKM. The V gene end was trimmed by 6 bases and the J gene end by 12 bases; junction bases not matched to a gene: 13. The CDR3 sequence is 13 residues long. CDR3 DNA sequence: TGTGCCAGCAGCTTACCGGGACAGTGGAAAACTTTCTTT. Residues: CASSLPGQWKTFF.

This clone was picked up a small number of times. CDR3 protein: CASSQNGYTF. For the CDR3, the DNA is TGTGCCAGCAGTCAGAATGGCTACACCTTC. The J gene is TRBJ1-2, the V gene TRBV6-6; D gene ambiguous. Trimming took off 5 bases at V and 6 bases at J, with 4 bases between the two ends. There are 10 residues in the CDR3. Germline V gives CDR1 MNHNY, CDR2 SVGAGI (reference sequence).

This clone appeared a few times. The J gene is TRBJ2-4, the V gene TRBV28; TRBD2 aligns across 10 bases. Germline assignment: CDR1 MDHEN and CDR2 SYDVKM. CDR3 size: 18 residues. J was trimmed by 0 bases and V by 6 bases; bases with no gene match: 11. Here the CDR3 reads CASSPSRTSGIAKNIQYF. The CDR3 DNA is TGTGCCAGCAGCCCCTCCCGGACTAGCGGTATAGCCAAAAACATTCAGTACTTC.

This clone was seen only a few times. DNA for the CDR3: TGCAGCGTCAAAGGGATACGGAGCTACGGGGGTGAGCAGTTCTTC. Its translation is CSVKGIRSYGGEQFF. The V gene is TRBV29-1, the J gene TRBJ2-1; perhaps TRBD2 as D (6 bases). Germline values: CDR1 SQVTM, CDR2 ANQGSEA. Trimming took 6 bases from V and 9 from J, leaving 24 bases between them. The CDR3 loop spans 15 amino acids.

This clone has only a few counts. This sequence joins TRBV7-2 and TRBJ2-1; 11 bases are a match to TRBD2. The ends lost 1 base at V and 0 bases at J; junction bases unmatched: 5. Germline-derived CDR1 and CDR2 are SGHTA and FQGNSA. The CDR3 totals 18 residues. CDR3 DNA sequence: TGTGCCAGCAGCTTAGGTTATACTAGCGGGAGCTCCTACAATGAGCAGTTCTTC. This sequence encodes CASSLGYTSGSSYNEQFF.

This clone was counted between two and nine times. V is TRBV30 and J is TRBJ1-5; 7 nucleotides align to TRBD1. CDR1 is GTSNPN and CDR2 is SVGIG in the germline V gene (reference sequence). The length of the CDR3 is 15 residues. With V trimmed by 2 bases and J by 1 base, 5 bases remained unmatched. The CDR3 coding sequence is TGTGCCTGGAGTAATACAGGGGTAAGCAATCAGCCCCAGCATTTT. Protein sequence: CAWSNTGVSNQPQHF. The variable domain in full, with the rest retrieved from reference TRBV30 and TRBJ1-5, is SQTIHQWPATLVQPVGSPLSLECTVEGTSNPNLYWYRQAAGRGLQLLFYSVGIGQISSEVPQNLSASRPQDRQFILSSKKLLLSDSGFYLCAWSNTGVSNQPQHFGDGTRLSIL.

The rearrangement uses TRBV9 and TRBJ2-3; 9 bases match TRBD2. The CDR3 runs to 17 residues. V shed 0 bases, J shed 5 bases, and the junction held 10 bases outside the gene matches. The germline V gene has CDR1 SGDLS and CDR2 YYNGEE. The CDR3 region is CASSVGGSGSGIDTQYF. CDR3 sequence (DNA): TGTGCCAGCAGCGTAGGAGGTAGCGGGAGTGGGATAGATACGCAGTATTTT.

CDR3 loop: CASSLASSGANVLTF. CDR3 DNA: TGTGCCAGCAGTTTAGCTAGCTCTGGGGCCAACGTCCTGACTTTC. The chain is built from TRBV28 and TRBJ2-6; D unresolved. The length of the CDR3 is 15 residues. The germline gives CDR1 MDHEN, CDR2 SYDVKM. With 2 bases removed from V and 0 bases from J, the gap between germline ends came to 5 bases.

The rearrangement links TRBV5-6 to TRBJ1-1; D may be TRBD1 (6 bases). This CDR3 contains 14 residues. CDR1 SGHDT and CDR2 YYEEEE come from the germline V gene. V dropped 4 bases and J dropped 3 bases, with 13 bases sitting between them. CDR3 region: CASSRTGLDTEAFF. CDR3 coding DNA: TGTGCCAGCAGCCGAACAGGGTTGGACACTGAAGCTTTCTTT.

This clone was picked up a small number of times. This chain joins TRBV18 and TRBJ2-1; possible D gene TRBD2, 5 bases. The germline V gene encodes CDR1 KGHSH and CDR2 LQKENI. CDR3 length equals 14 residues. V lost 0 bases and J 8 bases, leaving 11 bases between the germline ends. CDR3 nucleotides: TGTGCCAGCTCACCACCTTCGGGGATCGATGAGCAGTTCTTC. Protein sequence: CASSPPSGIDEQFF.

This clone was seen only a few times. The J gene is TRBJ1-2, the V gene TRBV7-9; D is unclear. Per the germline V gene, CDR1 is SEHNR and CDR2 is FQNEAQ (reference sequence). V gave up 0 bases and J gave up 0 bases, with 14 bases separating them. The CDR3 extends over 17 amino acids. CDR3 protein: CASSLAALGGPNYGYTF. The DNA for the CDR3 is TGTGCCAGCAGCTTAGCGGCTTTAGGCGGTCCTAACTATGGCTACACCTTC.

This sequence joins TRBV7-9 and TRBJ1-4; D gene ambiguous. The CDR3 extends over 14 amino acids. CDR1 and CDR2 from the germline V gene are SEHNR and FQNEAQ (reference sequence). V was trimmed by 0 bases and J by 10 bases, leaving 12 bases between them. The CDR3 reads CASSLASFGGKLFF. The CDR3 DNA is TGTGCCAGCAGCTTAGCTTCATTCGGCGGAAAACTGTTTTTT.

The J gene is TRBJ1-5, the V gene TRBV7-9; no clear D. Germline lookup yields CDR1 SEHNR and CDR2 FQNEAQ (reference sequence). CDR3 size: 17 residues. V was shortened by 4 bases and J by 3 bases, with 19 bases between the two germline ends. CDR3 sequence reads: CASSSLVGGRHNQPQHF. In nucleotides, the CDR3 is TGTGCCAGCAGCTCCCTGGTGGGTGGGAGACACAATCAGCCCCAGCATTTT.

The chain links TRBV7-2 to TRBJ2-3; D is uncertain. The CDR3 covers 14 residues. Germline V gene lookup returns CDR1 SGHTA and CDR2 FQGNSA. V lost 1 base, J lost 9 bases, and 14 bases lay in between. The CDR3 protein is CASSLDLQMATQYF. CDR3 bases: TGTGCCAGCAGCTTAGATCTCCAAATGGCCACGCAGTATTTT.

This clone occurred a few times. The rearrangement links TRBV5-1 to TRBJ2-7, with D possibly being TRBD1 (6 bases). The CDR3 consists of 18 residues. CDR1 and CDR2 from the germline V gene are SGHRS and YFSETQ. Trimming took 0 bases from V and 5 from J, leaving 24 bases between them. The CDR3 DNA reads TGCGCCAGCAGCTTGGGCTTCGTGGGACAAGGGTCGCAAAACGAGCAGTACTTC. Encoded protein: CASSLGFVGQGSQNEQYF.

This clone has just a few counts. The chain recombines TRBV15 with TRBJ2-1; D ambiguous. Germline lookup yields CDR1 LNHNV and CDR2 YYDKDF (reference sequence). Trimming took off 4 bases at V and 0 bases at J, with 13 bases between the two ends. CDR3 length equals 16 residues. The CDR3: CATSKLAVSSYNEQFF. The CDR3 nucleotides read TGTGCCACCAGCAAACTCGCGGTTAGCTCCTACAATGAGCAGTTCTTC.

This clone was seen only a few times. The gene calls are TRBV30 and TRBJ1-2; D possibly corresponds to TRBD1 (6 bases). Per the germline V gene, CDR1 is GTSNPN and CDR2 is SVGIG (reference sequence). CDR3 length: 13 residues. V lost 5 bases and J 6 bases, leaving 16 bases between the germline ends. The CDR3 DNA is TGTGCCTGGGGCTTCAGGGGTGCGGATGGCTACACCTTC. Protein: CAWGFRGADGYTF.

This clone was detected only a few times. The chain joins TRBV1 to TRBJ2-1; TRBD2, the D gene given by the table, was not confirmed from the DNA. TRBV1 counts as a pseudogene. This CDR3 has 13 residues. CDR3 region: CTSSQLPSGEQFF. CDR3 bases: TGCACCAGCAGCCAATTACCCAGCGGCGAGCAGTTCTTC.

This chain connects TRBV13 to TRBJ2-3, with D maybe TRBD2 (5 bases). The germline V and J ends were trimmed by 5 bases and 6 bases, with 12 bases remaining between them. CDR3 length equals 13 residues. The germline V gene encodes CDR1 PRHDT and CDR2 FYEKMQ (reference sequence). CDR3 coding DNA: TGTGCCAGCAGCAAGCAGAGGAGGGATACGCAGTATTTT. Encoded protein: CASSKQRRDTQYF.

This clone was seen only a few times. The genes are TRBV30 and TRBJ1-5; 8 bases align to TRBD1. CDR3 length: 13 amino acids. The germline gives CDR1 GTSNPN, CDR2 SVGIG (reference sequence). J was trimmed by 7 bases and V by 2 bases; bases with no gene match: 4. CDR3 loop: CAWSRAGGQPQHF. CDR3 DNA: TGTGCCTGGAGTCGGGCAGGGGGCCAGCCCCAGCATTTT. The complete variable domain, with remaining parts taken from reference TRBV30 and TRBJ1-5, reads SQTIHQWPATLVQPVGSPLSLECTVEGTSNPNLYWYRQAAGRGLQLLFYSVGIGQISSEVPQNLSASRPQDRQFILSSKKLLLSDSGFYLCAWSRAGGQPQHFGDGTRLSIL.

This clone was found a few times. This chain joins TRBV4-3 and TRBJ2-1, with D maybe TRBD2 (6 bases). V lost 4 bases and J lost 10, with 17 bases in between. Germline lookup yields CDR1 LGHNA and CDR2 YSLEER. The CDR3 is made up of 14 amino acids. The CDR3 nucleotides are TGCGCCAGCAGCCTGGGACTTACCCCGGGAGAGCAGTTCTTC. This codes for CASSLGLTPGEQFF.

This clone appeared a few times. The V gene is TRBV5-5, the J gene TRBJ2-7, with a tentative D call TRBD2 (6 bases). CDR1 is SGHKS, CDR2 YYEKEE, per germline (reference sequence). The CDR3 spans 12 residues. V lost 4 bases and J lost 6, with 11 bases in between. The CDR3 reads CASSVTRTEQYF. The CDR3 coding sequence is TGTGCCAGCAGCGTGACTAGAACCGAGCAGTACTTC. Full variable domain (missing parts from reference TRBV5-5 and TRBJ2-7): DAGVTQSPTHLIKTRGQQVTLRCSPISGHKSVSWYQQVLGQGPQFIFQYYEKEERGRGNFPDRFSARQFPNYSSELNVNALLLGDSALYLCASSVTRTEQYFGPGTRLTVT.

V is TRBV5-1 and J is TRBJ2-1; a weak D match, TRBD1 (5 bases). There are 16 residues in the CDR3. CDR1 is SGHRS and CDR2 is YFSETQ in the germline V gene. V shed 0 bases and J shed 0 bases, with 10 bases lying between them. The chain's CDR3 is CASSLATRVSYNEQFF. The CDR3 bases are TGCGCCAGCAGCTTGGCCACCAGGGTCTCCTACAATGAGCAGTTCTTC.

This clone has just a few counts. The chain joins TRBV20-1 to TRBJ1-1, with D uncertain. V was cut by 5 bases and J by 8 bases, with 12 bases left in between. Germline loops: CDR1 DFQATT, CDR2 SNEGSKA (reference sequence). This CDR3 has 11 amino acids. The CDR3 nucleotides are TGCAGTGCTCTCCAGACTCTGGAAGCTTTCTTT. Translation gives CSALQTLEAFF.